This paragraph covers one T cell receptor beta chain sequence. The clone's antigen remains unknown. Qualities for individual bases were not recorded, and no much larger clone is one base off. Systemically healthy Caucasian individuals from Russia, 39 in total and aged about 6 to 100 years, were included as donors. Each donor gave about 11 milliliters of peripheral blood, drawn into EDTA-treated Vacutainer tubes. Ficoll-Paque density-gradient centrifugation was used to isolate PBMCs, with at least 6 million per sample. Trizol reagent was used to extract total RNA from the PBMCs, yielding at least 6 micrograms per sample. For every donor, an aliquot of PBMCs went through flow cytometry to measure the percentages of naive CD45RAhigh/CD27high T cells. Libraries came from 5' RACE. A second 7 to 11 cycle PCR used a sample-barcoded 5' primer and a J-beta primer mix. A unique molecular identifier was introduced onto each TCR beta cDNA molecule by a template-switch 5' adaptor carrying 12 random nucleotides. At least 2.5 million CDR3-containing paired-end reads were obtained from each sample. All of the RNA was converted into first-strand cDNA using the Mint cDNA synthesis kit, with a TRBC-specific oligonucleotide serving as the primer. Following uracil-DNA glycosylase treatment, all cDNA underwent a first 18-cycle PCR with the universal primers M1SS and BC2_uni_R. Regarding the original processing steps: Each sample was normalized by randomly selecting 1 million high-quality reads, each carrying a distinct molecular identifier. Instead of being binned into consensus sequences, reads that shared molecular identifiers were thrown out. MiTCR, set to a Q25 quality threshold and the strictest error-elimination algorithm, was used for CDR3 identification, clonotype clustering and error correction. A nonparametric unseen species model with Euler transformation was used to estimate a lower bound on total TCR beta diversity. In-frame beta chains were kept once TCRdb had trimmed the public reads at Q25 with fastp and called clones with MiXCR. A single entry per CDR3 protein holds the most common genes and DNA from its merged rows. TCRdb's processing, not the authors' own work, is the source of the V and J calls. This sample is represented by over 1,500,000 distinct CDR3 sequences; roughly two fifths of them were singletons. The top ten clones comprise under 30% of the sample.

From cysteine to phenylalanine, the CDR3 is 12 amino acids long. Of all the DNA, just the CDR3 is kept, 36 bases in frame from base 1. CDR1 and CDR2, looked up from the germline V gene (reference sequence), are PRHDT and FYEKMQ. The sample comes from a study of blood T cells in healthy people across ages (dated by TCRdb to about 2015). Regarding the research as a whole: In model experiments, roughly one uniquely barcoded TCR beta cDNA molecule per two T cells was captured by template switching. Using deep sequencing normalized with unique cDNA molecular identifiers, the study measured how TCR beta repertoire diversity changes with age. To avoid experimental bias, donors of different ages were distributed randomly across sequencing lanes. Using the same blood draw, the study looked at two additional independent replicas of 1 million unique cDNA reads for two donors, one aged 18 to 30 and the other aged 80 or older. The donors were split into four age groups: young (average around 15 years), middle-aged (roughly 39), aged (roughly 60) and long-lived (82). Overall results and qualifications from the work: Compared with the aged group, more naive CD4+ T cells, fewer expanded clones and increased TCR diversity were shown by the long-lived group, suggesting age selection. Donor CMV infection status was unknown, potentially confounding age-related changes in expanded clonotypes. Estimates of total diversity from one million sequenced T cells were regarded as lower bounds and underestimates. Conclusive comparison of naive and antigen-experienced compartments was prevented by the profiling of bulk unsorted PBMCs. Observed TCR beta diversity correlated strongly with the percentage of naive T cells measured by flow cytometry. As age increased, observed TCR beta diversity per million T cells dropped in a roughly linear way, and a significant reduction was already evident by age approximately 40.

Sequenced: blood. The origin of this receptor is a human donor in good health. Recombination joined TRBV13 with TRBJ2-4; the D gene is unclear. The J call is uncertain, as TRBJ2-7 better fits the DNA end. The DNA sequence follows: TGTGCCAGCACCCCGTTAGGTGGCGAGCAGTACTTC. Its amino acids are CASTPLGGEQYF.